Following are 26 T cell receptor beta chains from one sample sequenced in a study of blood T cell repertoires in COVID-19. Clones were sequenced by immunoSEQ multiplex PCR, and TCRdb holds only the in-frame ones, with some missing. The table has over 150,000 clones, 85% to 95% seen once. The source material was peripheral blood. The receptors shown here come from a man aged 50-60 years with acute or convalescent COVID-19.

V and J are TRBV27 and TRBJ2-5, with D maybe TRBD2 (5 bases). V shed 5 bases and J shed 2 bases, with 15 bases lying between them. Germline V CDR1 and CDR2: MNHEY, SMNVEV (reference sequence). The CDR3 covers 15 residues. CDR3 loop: CASSLASRRQETQYF. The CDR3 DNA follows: TGTGCCAGCAGTCTGGCTAGCCGGCGGCAAGAGACCCAGTACTTC.

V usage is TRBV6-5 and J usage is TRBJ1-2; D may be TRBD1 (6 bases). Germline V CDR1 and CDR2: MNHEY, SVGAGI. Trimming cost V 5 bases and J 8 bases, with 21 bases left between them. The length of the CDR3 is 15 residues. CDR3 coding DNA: TGTGCCAGCAGTCCTACCGGGACACACAAGAAGGGCTACACCTTC. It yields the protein CASSPTGTHKKGYTF.

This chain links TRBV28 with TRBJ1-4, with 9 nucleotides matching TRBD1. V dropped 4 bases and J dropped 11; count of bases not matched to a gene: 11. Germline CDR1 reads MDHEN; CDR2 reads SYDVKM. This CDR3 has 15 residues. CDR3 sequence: CASSSTGTGMQKLFF. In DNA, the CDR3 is TGTGCCAGCAGTTCAACCGGGACAGGGATGCAGAAACTGTTTTTT.

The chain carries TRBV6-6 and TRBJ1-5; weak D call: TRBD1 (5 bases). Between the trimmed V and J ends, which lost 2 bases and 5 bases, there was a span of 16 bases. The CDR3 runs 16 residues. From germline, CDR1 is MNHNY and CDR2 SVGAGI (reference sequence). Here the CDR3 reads CASSYVRGTTDQPQHF. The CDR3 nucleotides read TGTGCCAGCAGTTACGTTCGGGGGACGACCGATCAGCCCCAGCATTTT.

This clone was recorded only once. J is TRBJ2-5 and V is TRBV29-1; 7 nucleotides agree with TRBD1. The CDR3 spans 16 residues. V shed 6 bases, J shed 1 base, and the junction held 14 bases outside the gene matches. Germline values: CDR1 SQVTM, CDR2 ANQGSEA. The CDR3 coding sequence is TGCAGCGTCCAAGGAGTAAGGGGGCCGGGCCAAGAGACCCAGTACTTC. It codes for CSVQGVRGPGQETQYF.

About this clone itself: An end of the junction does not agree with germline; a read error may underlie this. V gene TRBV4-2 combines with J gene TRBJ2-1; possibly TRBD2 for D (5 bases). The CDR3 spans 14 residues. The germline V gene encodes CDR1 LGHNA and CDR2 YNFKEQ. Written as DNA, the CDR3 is TGTGCCAGCAGCCAAATGGTGCAGGAGGCTGATCAGATCTTC. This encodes CASSQMVQEADQIF.

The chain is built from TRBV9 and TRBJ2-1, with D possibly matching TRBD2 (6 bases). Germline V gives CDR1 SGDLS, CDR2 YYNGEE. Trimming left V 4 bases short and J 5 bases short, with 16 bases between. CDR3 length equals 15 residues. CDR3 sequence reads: CASSTVGGRNNEQFF. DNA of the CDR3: TGTGCCAGCAGCACCGTGGGGGGTCGGAACAATGAGCAGTTCTTC.

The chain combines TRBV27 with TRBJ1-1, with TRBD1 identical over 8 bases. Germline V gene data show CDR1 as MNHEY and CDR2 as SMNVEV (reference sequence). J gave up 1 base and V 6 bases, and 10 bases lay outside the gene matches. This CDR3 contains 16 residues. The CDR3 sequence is CASSLVRGLKNTEAFF. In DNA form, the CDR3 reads TGTGCCAGCAGCCTCGTCAGGGGGCTAAAGAACACTGAAGCTTTCTTT.

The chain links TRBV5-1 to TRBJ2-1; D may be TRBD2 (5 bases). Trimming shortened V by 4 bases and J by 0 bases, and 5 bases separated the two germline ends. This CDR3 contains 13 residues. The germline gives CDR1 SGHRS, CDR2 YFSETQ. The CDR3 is CASSRGSYNEQFF. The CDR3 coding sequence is TGCGCCAGCAGCCGGGGCTCCTACAATGAGCAGTTCTTC.

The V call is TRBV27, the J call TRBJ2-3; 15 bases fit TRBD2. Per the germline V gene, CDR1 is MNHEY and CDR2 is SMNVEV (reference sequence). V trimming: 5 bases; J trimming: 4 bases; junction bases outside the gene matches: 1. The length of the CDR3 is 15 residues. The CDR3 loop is CASSRTSGRADTQYF. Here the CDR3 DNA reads TGTGCCAGCAGTAGGACTAGCGGGAGGGCAGATACGCAGTATTTT.

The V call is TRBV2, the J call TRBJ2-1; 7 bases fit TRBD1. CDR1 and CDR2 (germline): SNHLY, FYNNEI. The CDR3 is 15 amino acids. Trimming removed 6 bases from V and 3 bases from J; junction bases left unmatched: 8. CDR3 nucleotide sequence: TGTGCCAGCAGCGAGGGGGCCCCTTACTACAATGAGCAGTTCTTC. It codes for CASSEGAPYYNEQFF.

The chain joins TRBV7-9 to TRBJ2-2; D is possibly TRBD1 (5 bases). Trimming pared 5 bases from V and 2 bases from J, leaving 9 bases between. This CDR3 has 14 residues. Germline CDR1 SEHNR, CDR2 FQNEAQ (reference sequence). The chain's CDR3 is CASSADRNTGELFF. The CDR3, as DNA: TGTGCCAGCAGCGCCGACAGAAACACCGGGGAGCTGTTTTTT.

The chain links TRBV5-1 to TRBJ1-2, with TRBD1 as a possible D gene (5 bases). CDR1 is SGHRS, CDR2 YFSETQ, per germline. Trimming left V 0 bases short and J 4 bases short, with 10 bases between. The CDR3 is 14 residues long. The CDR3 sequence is CASSLVGEVYGYTF. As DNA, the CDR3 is TGCGCCAGCAGCTTGGTAGGGGAAGTCTATGGCTACACCTTC.

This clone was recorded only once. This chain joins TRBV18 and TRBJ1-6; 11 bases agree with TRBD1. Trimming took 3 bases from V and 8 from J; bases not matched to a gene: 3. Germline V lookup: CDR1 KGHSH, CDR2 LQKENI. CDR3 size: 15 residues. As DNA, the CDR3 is TGTGCCAGCTCACCCGGGACAGGGGGATATTCACCCCTCCACTTT. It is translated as CASSPGTGGYSPLHF.

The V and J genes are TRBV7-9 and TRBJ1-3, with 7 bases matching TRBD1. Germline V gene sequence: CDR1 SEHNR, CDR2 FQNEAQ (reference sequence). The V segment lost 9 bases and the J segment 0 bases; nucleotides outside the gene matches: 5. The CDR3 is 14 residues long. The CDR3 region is CASYRGSSGNTIYF. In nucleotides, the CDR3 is TGTGCCAGTTACAGGGGCAGCTCTGGAAACACCATATATTTT.

Here the CDR3 DNA reads TGCGCCAGCAGCCCTATAGGTCCAGGGGATAACTATGGCTACACCTTC. It codes for CASSPIGPGDNYGYTF. The chain joins TRBV5-1 to TRBJ1-2; a weak D match, TRBD1 (6 bases). Per the germline V gene, CDR1 is SGHRS and CDR2 is YFSETQ. V lost 4 bases to trimming and J lost 1 base, with 17 bases between them. The CDR3 loop spans 16 amino acids.

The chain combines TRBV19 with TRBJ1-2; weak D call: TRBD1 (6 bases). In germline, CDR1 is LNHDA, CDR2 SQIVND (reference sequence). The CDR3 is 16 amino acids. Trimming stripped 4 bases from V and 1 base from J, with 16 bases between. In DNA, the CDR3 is TGTGCCAGTAGTAACACCGGGACACCCTATAACTATGGCTACACCTTC. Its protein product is CASSNTGTPYNYGYTF.

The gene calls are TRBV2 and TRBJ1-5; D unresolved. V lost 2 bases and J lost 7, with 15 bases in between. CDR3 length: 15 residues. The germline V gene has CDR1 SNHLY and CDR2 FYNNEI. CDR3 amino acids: CASSESGAPGQPQHF. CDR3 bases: TGTGCCAGCAGTGAATCCGGTGCCCCAGGACAGCCCCAGCATTTT.

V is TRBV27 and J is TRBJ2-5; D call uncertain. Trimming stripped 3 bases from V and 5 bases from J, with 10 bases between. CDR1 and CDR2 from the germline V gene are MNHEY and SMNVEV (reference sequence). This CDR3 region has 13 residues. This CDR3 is CASSLGWRETQYF. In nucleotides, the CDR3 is TGTGCCAGCAGTTTGGGTTGGCGGGAGACCCAGTACTTC.

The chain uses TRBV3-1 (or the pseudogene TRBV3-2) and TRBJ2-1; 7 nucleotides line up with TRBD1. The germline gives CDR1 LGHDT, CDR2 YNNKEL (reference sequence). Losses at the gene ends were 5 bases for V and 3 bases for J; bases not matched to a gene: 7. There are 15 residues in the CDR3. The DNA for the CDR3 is TGTGCCAGCAGCTCAACGGGACAGAGCTACAATGAGCAGTTCTTC. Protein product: CASSSTGQSYNEQFF.

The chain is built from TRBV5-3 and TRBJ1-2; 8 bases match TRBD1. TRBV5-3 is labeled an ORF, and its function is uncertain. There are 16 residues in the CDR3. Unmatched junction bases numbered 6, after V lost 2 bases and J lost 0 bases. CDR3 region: CARSFYWTGPNYGYTF. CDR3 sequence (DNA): TGTGCCAGAAGCTTCTACTGGACAGGGCCTAACTATGGCTACACCTTC.

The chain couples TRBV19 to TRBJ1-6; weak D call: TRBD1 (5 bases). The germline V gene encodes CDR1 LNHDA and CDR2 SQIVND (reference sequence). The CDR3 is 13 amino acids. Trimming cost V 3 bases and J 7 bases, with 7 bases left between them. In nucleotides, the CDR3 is TGTGCCAGTAGTATTGCAGGGAATTCACCCCTCCACTTT. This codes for CASSIAGNSPLHF.

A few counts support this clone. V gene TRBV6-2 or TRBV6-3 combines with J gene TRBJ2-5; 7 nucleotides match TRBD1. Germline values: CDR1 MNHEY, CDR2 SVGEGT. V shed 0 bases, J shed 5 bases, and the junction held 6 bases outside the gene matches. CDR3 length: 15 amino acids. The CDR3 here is CASSYSSTGSETQYF. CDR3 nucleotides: TGTGCCAGCAGTTACTCTTCGACAGGGAGTGAGACCCAGTACTTC.

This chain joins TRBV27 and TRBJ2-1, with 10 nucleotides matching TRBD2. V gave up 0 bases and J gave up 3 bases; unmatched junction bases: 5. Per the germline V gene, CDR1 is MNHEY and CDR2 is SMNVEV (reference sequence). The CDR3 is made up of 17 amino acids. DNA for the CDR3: TGTGCCAGCAGTTTATCCTCCGGACTAGCGGACTACAATGAGCAGTTCTTC. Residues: CASSLSSGLADYNEQFF.

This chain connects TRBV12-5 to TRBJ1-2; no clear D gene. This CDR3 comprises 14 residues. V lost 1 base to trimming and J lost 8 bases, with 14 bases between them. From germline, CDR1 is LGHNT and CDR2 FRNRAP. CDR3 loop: CASGLDTMAGGYTF. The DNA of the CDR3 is TGTGCTAGTGGTTTGGATACTATGGCGGGAGGCTACACCTTC. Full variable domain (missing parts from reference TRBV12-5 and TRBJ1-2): DARVTQTPRHKVTEMGQEVTMRCQPILGHNTVFWYRQTMMQGLELLAYFRNRAPLDDSGMPKDRFSAEMPDATLATLKIQPSEPRDSAVYFCASGLDTMAGGYTFGSGTRLTVV.

CDR3 coding DNA: TGTGCCAGCAGCCACCGGGACAGCGGAAACACCATATATTTT. It is translated as CASSHRDSGNTIYF. The chain uses TRBV5-4 and TRBJ1-3, with 7 bases that match TRBD1. The germline gives CDR1 SGHNT, CDR2 YYREEE (reference sequence). The CDR3 consists of 14 residues. V dropped 4 bases and J dropped 4; count of bases not matched to a gene: 5.